Listed below are T cell receptor beta chains from one sample, sequenced in a study of OX40 agonist ivuxolimab in advanced cancers. TCRdb's copy holds only in-frame clones and misses some; the assay was immunoSEQ multiplex PCR. This table holds under 85,000 clones, about 91% found once. Sequenced material: CD4+ or CD8+ T cells sorted from blood, taken in a trial of the OX40 agonist ivuxolimab. These receptors were collected from an adult with an advanced solid tumor such as melanoma, head and neck, liver or kidney cancer. The CDR3 runs from the conserved cysteine through the conserved F or W. The D gene is left open where the match is weak. Rows may omit the clone size; those that give it use once, few, many or a size class.

d_call | j_call | v_call | clone_size | cdr3_aa | cdr3_nt
TRBD2 | TRBJ2-3 | TRBV2 | - | CASLEGAGAQYF | TGTGCCAGCTTGGAAGGTGCGGGGGCGCAGTATTTT
- | TRBJ2-2 | TRBV7-7 | - | CASSRGDRATGELFF | TGTGCTAGCAGCCGGGGGGACAGAGCCACCGGGGAGCTGTTTTTT
- | TRBJ2-7 | TRBV5-1 | - | CASSFVDGSYEQYF | TGCGCCAGCAGCTTCGTGGACGGCTCCTACGAGCAGTACTTC
TRBD1 | TRBJ1-1 | TRBV6-1 | - | CASNRDRFTTEAFF | TGTGCCAGCAACCGGGACAGATTTACCACTGAAGCTTTCTTT
- | TRBJ1-2 | TRBV30 | few | CATSQGLGYTF | TGTGCTACCTCCCAGGGCCTTGGCTACACCTTC
TRBD1 | TRBJ2-3 | TRBV4-2 | - | CASSLSGQADVTDTQYF | TGTGCCAGCAGCCTATCTGGACAGGCGGACGTTACAGATACGCAGTATTTT
TRBD2 | TRBJ2-1 | TRBV2 | medium-sized | CASSDGLAGNNEQFF | TGTGCCAGCAGTGACGGACTAGCGGGGAACAATGAGCAGTTCTTC
- | TRBJ2-3 | TRBV5-1 | once | CASSLSATFGTDTQYF | TGCGCCAGCAGCTTGTCAGCAACTTTCGGCACAGATACGCAGTATTTT
TRBD1 | TRBJ2-5 | TRBV19 | - | CASSTGTASFKETQYF | TGTGCCAGTAGCACCGGGACAGCGTCGTTTAAAGAGACCCAGTACTTC
TRBD1 | TRBJ1-6 | TRBV7-9 | - | CASSALQGDPRYNSPLHF | TGTGCCAGCAGCGCTTTACAGGGGGATCCGCGATATAATTCACCCCTCCACTTT
TRBD2 | TRBJ2-1 | TRBV29-1 | - | CSARLAGDYNEQFF | TGCAGCGCCAGACTAGCGGGGGATTACAATGAGCAGTTCTTC
- | TRBJ1-2 | TRBV6-1 | - | CASQGSAQMHGYTF | TGTGCCAGCCAAGGGTCAGCCCAAATGCATGGCTACACCTTC
TRBD1 | TRBJ1-1 | TRBV5-5 | - | CASSANRGRNTEAFF | TGTGCCAGCAGCGCAAACAGGGGGCGCAACACTGAAGCTTTCTTT
TRBD1 | TRBJ1-1 | TRBV5-1 | - | CASSAGTGGGTEAFF | TGCGCCAGCAGCGCTGGAACAGGGGGTGGGACTGAAGCTTTCTTT
- | TRBJ1-2 | TRBV15 | - | CATRSRGAENYGYTF | TGTGCCACCAGGAGTCGGGGAGCTGAAAACTATGGCTACACCTTC
- | TRBJ2-7 | TRBV11-1 | - | CASSLKYEQYF | TGTGCCAGCAGCTTAAAGTACGAGCAGTACTTC
- | TRBJ2-5 | TRBV29-1 | - | CSVEDTGAGETQYF | TGCAGCGTTGAAGATACCGGGGCTGGAGAGACCCAGTACTTC
- | TRBJ1-1 | TRBV19 | - | CASSRASDTEAFF | TGTGCCAGTAGCCGGGCCTCGGACACTGAAGCTTTCTTT
TRBD1 | TRBJ1-5 | TRBV28 | - | CASSSRTGGYSNQPQHF | TGTGCCAGCAGTTCAAGAACAGGGGGCTACAGCAATCAGCCCCAGCATTTT
- | TRBJ1-1 | TRBV18 | - | CASSRAQGWGTEAFF | TGTGCCAGCTCCAGAGCCCAGGGGTGGGGCACTGAAGCTTTCTTT
- | TRBJ1-5 | TRBV18 | once | CASSPNAGRDQPQHF | TGTGCCAGCTCACCGAACGCTGGGCGGGATCAGCCCCAGCATTTT
- | TRBJ1-4 | TRBV19 | - | CASSIMSMSATTNEKLFF | TGTGCCAGTAGTATAATGAGTATGTCAGCTACAACTAATGAAAAACTGTTTTTT